Given below is one T cell receptor beta chain in context. Its antigen remains unidentified. This sample stems from a study of identifying expanded T cells in peripheral blood. Healthy donors had no documented immune events, such as infections, while sampled. Sequencing was performed with immunoSEQ multiplex PCR; in TCRdb, only in-frame clones are kept and a portion is missing. The table includes 91,000 or so clones, 88% detected once. V gave up 4 bases and J gave up 4 bases; unmatched junction bases: 11. Germline values: CDR1 MGHRA, CDR2 YSYEKL. This CDR3 has 16 residues. The study, taken as a whole, reports: Across healthy donors, higher total template counts meant significantly greater roughly two-week count variance.

The sequenced sample was blood. The clonotype comes from a person aged 18 to 75 in good health. The J gene is TRBJ2-3, the V gene TRBV4-1; 7 bases are shared with TRBD2. CDR3 bases: TGCGCCAGCAGCCCCCGACTAGCTTGGGCATCAGATACGCAGTATTTT. Translated, it gives CASSPRLAWASDTQYF.